Following are 18 T cell receptor beta chains from one sample sequenced in a study of technical replicates of blood from a few donors. Here immunoSEQ multiplex PCR was the method, and the copy in TCRdb shows in-frame clones only, minus some. This table has roughly 66,000 clones, more than 75% appearing once. The sample comprised PBMCs. These receptors came from a human donor in good health. Some clones in this sample may be carry-over from other donors' samples.

The V gene is TRBV27, the J gene TRBJ1-6; 8 bases are a match to TRBD1. The trim removed 0 bases at V and 14 bases at J, leaving 15 bases unmatched. Germline values: CDR1 MNHEY, CDR2 SMNVEV (reference sequence). This CDR3 is 17 amino acids long. CDR3 sequence reads: CASSLSPGQGLTRALHF. CDR3 nucleotides: TGTGCCAGCAGTTTATCCCCTGGACAGGGTCTTACGAGGGCCCTCCACTTT.

The chain has TRBV19 and TRBJ1-1; D is undetermined. Trimming pared 7 bases from V and 5 bases from J, leaving 11 bases between. The V gene's germline CDR1 is LNHDA and CDR2 SQIVND (reference sequence). CDR3 length: 12 residues. As DNA, the CDR3 is TGTGCCAGTAAGACGAGGGAAACTGAAGCTTTCTTT. This sequence encodes CASKTRETEAFF.

The chain recombines TRBV7-2 with TRBJ2-3; a possible D gene is TRBD2 (5 bases). This CDR3 spans 14 amino acids. Germline-derived CDR1 and CDR2 are SGHTA and FQGNSA. The V end lost 0 bases, the J end lost 3 bases, and 7 bases lay between the germline ends. The DNA for the CDR3 is TGTGCCAGCAGCTTAGCGGGAGCTACAGATACGCAGTATTTT. Protein: CASSLAGATDTQYF.

The gene calls are TRBV6-1 and TRBJ1-2; D might be TRBD1 (5 bases). Per the germline V gene, CDR1 is MNHNS and CDR2 is SASEGT. This CDR3 contains 13 residues. The V end lost 4 bases, the J end lost 4 bases, and 10 bases lay between the germline ends. This CDR3 reads CASSGAGSYGYTF. CDR3 DNA sequence: TGTGCCAGCAGTGGGGCAGGGTCCTATGGCTACACCTTC.

V is TRBV2 and J is TRBJ1-2; the D gene is possibly TRBD1 (6 bases). The ends were cut back, 6 bases at V and 4 bases at J, with 15 bases in the middle. Germline loops: CDR1 SNHLY, CDR2 FYNNEI. This CDR3 contains 14 residues. The CDR3 loop is CASRTGPGVYGYTF. CDR3 bases: TGTGCCAGCAGAACAGGGCCTGGGGTCTATGGCTACACCTTC.

The chain couples TRBV7-9 to TRBJ1-2, with 7 bases fitting TRBD1. From germline, CDR1 is SEHNR and CDR2 FQNEAQ (reference sequence). The CDR3 sequence is 13 residues long. Germline trimming cut 3 bases from V and 8 bases from J; bases unmatched to any gene: 6. Written as DNA, the CDR3 is TGTGCCAGCAGCTTGTTAGGGGGCGACGGCTACACCTTC. This translates into CASSLLGGDGYTF.

V gene TRBV21-1 combines with J gene TRBJ1-5; the table calls TRBD1, which could not be checked here. TRBV21-1 is tagged as a pseudogene. The CDR3 contains 14 residues. CDR3 region: CASSRAGAHQPQHF. The CDR3 DNA is TGTGCCAGCAGCAGAGCAGGGGCCCATCAGCCCCAGCATTTT.

The CDR3 loop is CASSLVGGSYGYTF. DNA of the CDR3: TGTGCCAGCAGCTTGGTCGGGGGATCCTATGGCTACACCTTC. The chain links TRBV5-4 to TRBJ1-2, with D possibly being TRBD1 (5 bases). Trimming stripped 0 bases from V and 4 bases from J, with 10 bases between. Germline V gene data show CDR1 as SGHNT and CDR2 as YYREEE (reference sequence). CDR3 length: 14 amino acids.

This sequence joins TRBV6-5 and TRBJ2-7; tentative D call: TRBD2 (6 bases). Germline assignment: CDR1 MNHEY and CDR2 SVGAGI. Trimming removed 2 bases at V and 6 bases at J, with 14 bases between. The CDR3 has 14 residues. CDR3 bases: TGTGCCAGCAGTTACACGGGACTCCCCTCCGAGCAGTACTTC. It codes for CASSYTGLPSEQYF.

The J gene is TRBJ2-3, the V gene TRBV4-2; 7 bases fit TRBD2. The CDR3 loop spans 16 amino acids. Germline loops: CDR1 LGHNA, CDR2 YNFKEQ. Trimming cost V 3 bases and J 9 bases; bases outside gene matches: 15. The DNA of the CDR3 is TGTGCCAGCAGCCAGGCCTCCGGGACTACCTTTGGAACGCAGTATTTT. Translating it yields CASSQASGTTFGTQYF.

The chain uses TRBV4-3 and TRBJ2-1; TRBD2 is a possible D gene (5 bases). The CDR3 loop spans 16 amino acids. V was clipped by 0 bases and J by 2 bases, with 11 bases between them. Germline V CDR1 and CDR2: LGHNA, YSLEER. As DNA, the CDR3 is TGCGCCAGCAGCCAAGAGCCAAGACTACCCTACAATGAGCAGTTCTTC. Residues: CASSQEPRLPYNEQFF.

The chain is built from TRBV4-1 and TRBJ1-1; 7 nucleotides match TRBD1. V trimming: 2 bases; J trimming: 0 bases; junction bases outside the gene matches: 3. Germline CDR1 and CDR2: MGHRA and YSYEKL. CDR3 size: 15 residues. The CDR3 is CASSQRQGMNTEAFF. Written as DNA, the CDR3 is TGCGCCAGCAGCCAACGACAGGGAATGAACACTGAAGCTTTCTTT.

J is TRBJ2-2 and V is TRBV27; D may be TRBD1 (7 bases). V dropped 11 bases and J dropped 7 bases, with 26 bases sitting between them. This CDR3 has 16 residues. The germline CDR1 and CDR2 sequences are MNHEY and SMNVEV (reference sequence). The CDR3 here is CAAGGRVGGRSGELFF. The DNA of the CDR3 is TGTGCCGCAGGGGGACGGGTCGGGGGAAGAAGCGGGGAGCTGTTTTTT.

By its share, this clone is large. The CDR3 here is CASSPDRERNSPLHF. The DNA for the CDR3 is TGTGCCAGCTCACCCGACAGGGAGAGGAATTCACCCCTCCACTTT. V is TRBV18 and J is TRBJ1-6; 7 bases agree with TRBD1. The CDR3 has 15 amino acids. V dropped 3 bases and J dropped 7; count of bases not matched to a gene: 6. CDR1 and CDR2 from the germline V gene are KGHSH and LQKENI.

Here the CDR3 reads CAWSVAGPEQYF. The CDR3 nucleotides read TGTGCCTGGAGTGTGGCAGGGCCCGAGCAGTACTTC. The rearrangement links TRBV30 to TRBJ2-7; the D gene is possibly TRBD1 (5 bases). The V gene's germline CDR1 is GTSNPN and CDR2 SVGIG (reference sequence). V was shortened by 0 bases and J by 6 bases, with 9 bases between the two germline ends. The CDR3 extends over 12 amino acids.

In DNA, the CDR3 is TGCGCCAGCAGCCAAGATCCAGGGGCAGGTTCCGAGACCCAGTACTTC. Protein: CASSQDPGAGSETQYF. The rearrangement uses TRBV4-3 and TRBJ2-5; D is possibly TRBD1 (6 bases). V gave up 0 bases and J gave up 5 bases, with 16 bases separating them. Per the germline V gene, CDR1 is LGHNA and CDR2 is YSLEER. CDR3 length: 16 amino acids.

V gene TRBV12-5 combines with J gene TRBJ2-2; 12 bases line up with TRBD2. Trimming cost V 5 bases and J 4 bases; bases outside gene matches: 8. There are 17 residues in the CDR3. Germline CDR1 LGHNT, CDR2 FRNRAP. CDR3 DNA: TGTGCTAGTGGTGGACCTAGCGGGGGGGCCTTCACCGGGGAGCTGTTTTTT. Protein: CASGGPSGGAFTGELFF.

V gene TRBV2 combines with J gene TRBJ2-5; tentative D call: TRBD2 (5 bases). CDR3 size: 12 residues. Trimming left V 10 bases short and J 2 bases short, with 11 bases between. Germline V lookup: CDR1 SNHLY, CDR2 FYNNEI. Written as DNA, the CDR3 is TGTGCCACCAACCGGGATCAAGAGACCCAGTACTTC. Its translation is CATNRDQETQYF.